This TCR beta chain was observed in a study of OX40 agonist ivuxolimab in advanced cancers. On this clone itself: The antigen is not known.

Points from the study as a whole: Clonal expansion in partial responders at 0.1-3.0 mg/kg ranked among the lowest. Compared with CD4+, CD8+ T cells on average had more expanded clones. Nonresponders included some who also had low normalized T-cell clonal expansion.

Blood draws occurred at baseline, cycle 4 day 1, and cycle 7 day 1. Germline CDR1 is GTSNPN and CDR2 is SVGIG (reference sequence). The CDR3 is made up of 13 amino acids. V gave up 1 base and J gave up 6 bases; unmatched junction bases: 2. Clones were sequenced by immunoSEQ multiplex PCR, and TCRdb holds only the in-frame ones, with some missing. The sample consists of approximately 77,000 clones, under 85% of them appearing once. The V gene is TRBV30, the J gene TRBJ1-4, with TRBD1 identical over 7 bases. The sequence came from an adult with an advanced solid tumor such as melanoma, head and neck, liver or kidney cancer. This sample comprised CD4+ or CD8+ T cells sorted from blood, obtained in a trial of the OX40 agonist ivuxolimab. The CDR3 is CAWSGQGYEKLFF. The CDR3, as DNA: TGTGCCTGGAGTGGACAGGGATATGAAAAACTGTTTTTT.